This TCR beta chain was recovered during a study of Ad26.COV2.S vaccination and SARS-CoV-2 variants. Study-wide points: Substantial response breadth was reportedly seen for spike-specific CD8+ and CD4+ T cells after vaccination. Recipients of either vaccine or placebo displayed similar breadth of non-spike TCRs.

TCRdb keeps only in-frame clones here, not all; method: immunoSEQ multiplex PCR. Of about 350,000 clones detected, roughly 94% appear once; the ten largest clones hold 3.9%. This CDR3 is built from 13 residues. The ends were cut back, 4 bases at V and 4 bases at J, with 11 bases in the middle. Germline CDR1 is LGHDT and CDR2 is YNNKEL (reference sequence). With regard to this clone: As yet, its antigen is unknown.

The sample consisted of peripheral blood, taken after recovery from COVID-19. The sequence derives from a human donor who had recovered from COVID-19. The V call is TRBV3-1 (or the pseudogene TRBV3-2), the J call TRBJ2-7, with D tentatively TRBD1 (6 bases). CDR3 DNA: TGTGCCAGCAGCCGGCAGGGACAATACGAGCAGTACTTC. Translating gives CASSRQGQYEQYF.